This T cell receptor (beta chain) was retrieved from a study of blood T cell repertoires in COVID-19. Profiling relied on immunoSEQ multiplex PCR, and the TCRdb table lists in-frame clones only, not all of them. The data contain about 190,000 clones, around 86% of them singletons. The CDR3 contains 17 residues. The V segment lost 4 bases and the J segment 5 bases; nucleotides outside the gene matches: 7. CDR1 and CDR2 (germline): LNHDA, SQIVND (reference sequence). What was sequenced was peripheral blood. The V gene is TRBV19, the J gene TRBJ2-4; the match to TRBD2 covers 14 bases. The receptor was isolated from a young woman with active or convalescent COVID-19. This chain's CDR3 is CASSTPGLAGAQNIQYF. CDR3 in DNA: TGTGCCAGTAGTACCCCGGGACTAGCGGGAGCACAAAACATTCAGTACTTC.